This T cell receptor beta chain stems from a study of cytomegalovirus exposure and HLA in healthy donors. Study results and caveats: Follow-up analysis later connected one missense variant in DCLRE1C with trimming of TCR beta V- and J-genes.

There are 13 residues in the CDR3. Germline assignment: CDR1 MNHNS and CDR2 SASEGT. V was clipped by 6 bases and J by 7 bases, with 16 bases between them. PCR involved 60 Vbeta and 13 Jbeta primers. Data came from immunoSEQ multiplex PCR; TCRdb stores just in-frame clones and leaves some out. The table includes 100,000 to 150,000 clones, around three quarters detected once. Concerning this clone: Its antigen is unidentified.

The sample consisted of PBMCs. J is TRBJ2-7 and V is TRBV6-1; D call uncertain. The receptor comes from a woman between 40 and 55 years old in good health and CMV-seropositive. The chain's CDR3 is CASRVPVRVEQYF. The CDR3, as DNA: TGTGCCAGCAGGGTCCCGGTAAGAGTTGAGCAGTACTTC.